This T cell receptor beta chain was captured by sequencing in a study of blood T cell repertoires in COVID-19. Overall study context: COVID-19 samples, acute and convalescent, were from the United States, Italy and Spain. Sources were T cells, B-cell-depleted T cells, or PBMCs; the material itself was cDNA or gDNA.

As processed by the authors: Amplification of reference gene primers was used by the study to estimate nucleated cell counts. TCRdb's copy holds only in-frame clones and misses some; the assay was immunoSEQ multiplex PCR. The V and J calls and clone size come from that table; D and trimming were worked out from the DNA. Among around 200,000 clones listed, about 80% were seen once. Germline CDR1 is SGDLS and CDR2 is YYNGEE. The CDR3 contains 15 residues. Germline trimming cut 2 bases from V and 1 base from J; bases unmatched to any gene: 1. Sequences were obtained from peripheral blood. The chain has TRBV9 and TRBJ2-2; 8 positions match TRBD2. The receptor was isolated from a human donor with acute or convalescent COVID-19. The donor label of this sample is uncertain. In DNA form, the CDR3 reads TGTGCCAGCAGCGTTAGCGGGATGAACACCGGGGAGCTGTTTTTT. Its protein is CASSVSGMNTGELFF.